These T cell receptor beta chains were read from a single sample in a study of blood T cell repertoires in COVID-19. Assay used: immunoSEQ multiplex PCR; TCRdb lists only in-frame clones, some missing. This sample has roughly 200,000 clones, with approximately 83% found just once. Sequencing was performed on peripheral blood. Receptors were obtained from a human donor with active or convalescent COVID-19. The donor label of this sample is uncertain. CDR3s include the opening cysteine and the closing phenylalanine or tryptophan. Clone sizes are given selectively: once, few, many, or a class where the clone is expanded.

V gene: TRBV6-5; J gene: TRBJ1-1; clone size: -; CDR3 protein: CASSHTGTGLTEAFF
V gene: TRBV5-6; J gene: TRBJ2-1; clone size: few; CDR3 protein: CASSPEVSYNEQFF
V gene: TRBV10-3; J gene: TRBJ2-5; clone size: -; CDR3 protein: CAISDQSSGAQGSQYF
V gene: TRBV5-1; J gene: TRBJ2-2; clone size: once; CDR3 protein: CASSLNGGGTGELFF
V gene: TRBV2; J gene: TRBJ1-1; clone size: -; CDR3 protein: CASRRTVNTEAFF
V gene: TRBV27; J gene: TRBJ2-7; clone size: once; CDR3 protein: CASSLRTGQLSYEQYF
V gene: TRBV12-3/TRBV12-4; J gene: TRBJ1-4; clone size: -; CDR3 protein: CASSLGGTGKLFF
V gene: TRBV18; J gene: TRBJ1-4; clone size: -; CDR3 protein: CASSPRGGRTNEKLFF
V gene: TRBV4-1; J gene: TRBJ2-6; clone size: -; CDR3 protein: CASSQDREGPASGANVLTF
V gene: TRBV2; J gene: TRBJ1-4; clone size: once; CDR3 protein: CASSEGTGGEKLFF
V gene: TRBV6-5; J gene: TRBJ1-6; clone size: -; CDR3 protein: CANQAGQGDSPLHF
V gene: TRBV5-6; J gene: TRBJ2-1; clone size: -; CDR3 protein: CASSLAETSMYEQFF
V gene: TRBV5-6; J gene: TRBJ2-1; clone size: once; CDR3 protein: CASSSGSTGNEQFF
V gene: TRBV14; J gene: TRBJ2-2; clone size: -; CDR3 protein: CASSPQGMGPGELFF
V gene: TRBV5-1; J gene: TRBJ2-7; clone size: -; CDR3 protein: CASSLAVGPGAYEQYF
V gene: TRBV5-1; J gene: TRBJ1-2; clone size: once; CDR3 protein: CASSSYRGTYGYTF
V gene: TRBV13; J gene: TRBJ2-2; clone size: -; CDR3 protein: CASSLRTTRTGVGELFF
V gene: TRBV18; J gene: TRBJ1-2; clone size: -; CDR3 protein: CASSSRGAEDGYTF
V gene: TRBV3-1/TRBV3-2; J gene: TRBJ2-5; clone size: -; CDR3 protein: CASSLRSGGPSETQYF
V gene: TRBV4-2; J gene: TRBJ2-3; clone size: -; CDR3 protein: CASSPPGGGGAQDTQYF
V gene: TRBV5-1; J gene: TRBJ1-6; clone size: -; CDR3 protein: CASSSSGKSNSPLHF
V gene: TRBV28; J gene: TRBJ2-7; clone size: -; CDR3 protein: CASTDQGQGSYEQYF
V gene: TRBV4-1; J gene: TRBJ2-7; clone size: few; CDR3 protein: CASSQETSGDEQYF
V gene: TRBV27; J gene: TRBJ1-2; clone size: few; CDR3 protein: CASSLFSRGLVYGYTF
V gene: TRBV12-5; J gene: TRBJ1-6; clone size: -; CDR3 protein: CASGGQGDSPLHF
V gene: TRBV27; J gene: TRBJ2-3; clone size: -; CDR3 protein: CASSRGGPQYF
V gene: TRBV5-1; J gene: TRBJ2-3; clone size: -; CDR3 protein: CASFQEGGAQYF
V gene: TRBV28; J gene: TRBJ1-4; clone size: -; CDR3 protein: CASKEGATEKLFF
V gene: TRBV7-2; J gene: TRBJ1-1; clone size: few; CDR3 protein: CASSATRGTEAFF
V gene: TRBV7-9; J gene: TRBJ2-7; clone size: -; CDR3 protein: CASSRPQGPQSGAYEQYF
V gene: TRBV27; J gene: TRBJ2-5; clone size: -; CDR3 protein: CASSSTGGAGETQYF
V gene: TRBV7-3; J gene: TRBJ2-3; clone size: -; CDR3 protein: CASGPAGGSQTQYF
V gene: TRBV9; J gene: TRBJ2-7; clone size: -; CDR3 protein: CASSGGGESYEQYF
V gene: TRBV5-3; J gene: TRBJ1-5; clone size: -; CDR3 protein: CARSLVPSRRRGQPQHF
V gene: TRBV4-1; J gene: TRBJ1-2; clone size: -; CDR3 protein: CASSQENRGYDLIYGYTF
V gene: TRBV3-1/TRBV3-2; J gene: TRBJ2-3; clone size: -; CDR3 protein: CASSQDAGRALGTDTQYF
V gene: TRBV6-5; J gene: TRBJ1-2; clone size: -; CDR3 protein: CASAGIYGYTF
V gene: TRBV30; J gene: TRBJ1-5; clone size: -; CDR3 protein: CAWNTQGGQPQHF
V gene: TRBV5-5; J gene: TRBJ2-7; clone size: -; CDR3 protein: CASSLAGGLEGYEQYF
V gene: TRBV6-4; J gene: TRBJ2-3; clone size: -; CDR3 protein: CASSVQRGGTDTQYF
V gene: TRBV7-2; J gene: TRBJ2-7; clone size: -; CDR3 protein: CASSLVVRGNEQYF
V gene: TRBV5-6; J gene: TRBJ2-7; clone size: -; CDR3 protein: CASSPWTSPPRDEQYF
V gene: TRBV7-9; J gene: TRBJ1-2; clone size: once; CDR3 protein: CASSLGQSSNYGYTF
V gene: TRBV5-1; J gene: TRBJ1-3; clone size: -; CDR3 protein: CASSLDTGGSGNTIYF
V gene: TRBV12-3/TRBV12-4; J gene: TRBJ2-7; clone size: -; CDR3 protein: CASSLVAGEQYF
V gene: TRBV13; J gene: TRBJ2-3; clone size: -; CDR3 protein: CASSLGQLSSTDTQYF
V gene: TRBV3-1/TRBV3-2; J gene: TRBJ2-1; clone size: -; CDR3 protein: CASSQERAPYNEQFF
V gene: TRBV3-1/TRBV3-2; J gene: TRBJ1-2; clone size: -; CDR3 protein: CASSQDRVAPYGYTF
V gene: TRBV3-1/TRBV3-2; J gene: TRBJ2-5; clone size: -; CDR3 protein: CASRPLAGETQYF
V gene: TRBV14; J gene: TRBJ1-2; clone size: -; CDR3 protein: CASSQDLGTVAVVATF
V gene: TRBV5-1; J gene: TRBJ2-1; clone size: once; CDR3 protein: CASSWTSSYNEQFF
V gene: TRBV5-1; J gene: TRBJ1-4; clone size: few; CDR3 protein: CASSSGQMVRKLFF
V gene: TRBV6-4; J gene: TRBJ1-5; clone size: -; CDR3 protein: CASSDPNYDSNLSYDDQPQHF
V gene: TRBV28; J gene: TRBJ1-6; clone size: -; CDR3 protein: CASTTGQGAGNSPLHF
V gene: TRBV24-1; J gene: TRBJ2-2; clone size: -; CDR3 protein: CATSSDPGTNTGELFF
V gene: TRBV19; J gene: TRBJ2-2; clone size: -; CDR3 protein: CASRGRGTSGELFF
V gene: TRBV7-9; J gene: TRBJ1-1; clone size: few; CDR3 protein: CASTPGGTYTEAFF
V gene: TRBV7-9; J gene: TRBJ1-5; clone size: -; CDR3 protein: CASSFRGSNQPQHF
V gene: TRBV9; J gene: TRBJ2-1; clone size: -; CDR3 protein: CASSVRSFLPYNEQFF